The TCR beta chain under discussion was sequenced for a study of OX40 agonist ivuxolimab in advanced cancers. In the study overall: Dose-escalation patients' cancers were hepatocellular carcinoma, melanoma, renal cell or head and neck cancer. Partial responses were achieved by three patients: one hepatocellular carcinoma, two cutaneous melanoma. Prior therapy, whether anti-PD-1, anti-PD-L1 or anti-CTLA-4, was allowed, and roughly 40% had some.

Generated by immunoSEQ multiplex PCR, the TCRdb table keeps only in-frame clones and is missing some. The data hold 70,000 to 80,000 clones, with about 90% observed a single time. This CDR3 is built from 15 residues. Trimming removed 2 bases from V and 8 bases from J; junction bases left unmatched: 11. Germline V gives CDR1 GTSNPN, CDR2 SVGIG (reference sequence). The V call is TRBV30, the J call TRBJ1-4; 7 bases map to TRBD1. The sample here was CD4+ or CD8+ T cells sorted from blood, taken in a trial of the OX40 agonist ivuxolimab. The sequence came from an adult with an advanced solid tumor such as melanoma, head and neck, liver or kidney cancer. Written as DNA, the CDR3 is TGTGCCTGGAGTCCGTGGGGCAGGGGGGACGAAAAACTGTTTTTT. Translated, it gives CAWSPWGRGDEKLFF.